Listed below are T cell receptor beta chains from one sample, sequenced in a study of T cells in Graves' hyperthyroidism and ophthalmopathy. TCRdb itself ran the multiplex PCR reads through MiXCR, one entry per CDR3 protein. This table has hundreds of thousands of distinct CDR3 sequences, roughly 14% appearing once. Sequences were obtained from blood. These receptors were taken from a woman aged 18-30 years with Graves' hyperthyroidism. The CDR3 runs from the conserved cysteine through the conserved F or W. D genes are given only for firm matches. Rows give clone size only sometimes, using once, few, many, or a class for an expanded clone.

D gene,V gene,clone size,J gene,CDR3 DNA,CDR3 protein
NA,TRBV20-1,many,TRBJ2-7,TGCAGTGCTAGCGCGGGTTACGAGCAGTACTTC,CSASAGYEQYF
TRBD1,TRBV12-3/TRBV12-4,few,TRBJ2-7,TGTGCCAGCAGTTCCGGGACAGGGTACGACTACGAGCAGTACTTC,CASSSGTGYDYEQYF
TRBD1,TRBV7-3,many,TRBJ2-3,TGTGCCAGCAGCCCACAACCCCCGGGACAGGCCCCAGATACGCAGTATTTT,CASSPQPPGQAPDTQYF
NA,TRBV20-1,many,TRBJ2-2,TGCAGTGCTAGAGGCACCATGGGGATGGACACCGGGGAGCTGTTTTTT,CSARGTMGMDTGELFF
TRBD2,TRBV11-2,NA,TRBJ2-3,TGTGCCAGCAGCTTAGATAGCGGGATCACAGATACGCAGTATTTT,CASSLDSGITDTQYF
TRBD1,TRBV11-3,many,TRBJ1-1,TGTGCCAGCAGCCGGACCAGGGGGCGGACTGAAGCTTTCTTT,CASSRTRGRTEAFF
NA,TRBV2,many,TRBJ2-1,TGTGCCAGCAGTGAAGGTCTCTACCGTGATGAGCAGTTCTTC,CASSEGLYRDEQFF
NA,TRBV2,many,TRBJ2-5,TGTGCCAGCAGTTCTCTTCCGGGGCGAAGAGAGACCCAGTACTTC,CASSSLPGRRETQYF
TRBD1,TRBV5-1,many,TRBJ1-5,TGCGCCAGCAGCTCGACAGGGGAAGTGGGTCAGCCCCAGCATTTT,CASSSTGEVGQPQHF
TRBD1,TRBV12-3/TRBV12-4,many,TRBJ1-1,TGTGCCAGCAGGGAGGGACAGCGGAACTCTGAAGCTTTCTTT,CASREGQRNSEAFF
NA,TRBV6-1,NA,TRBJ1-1,TGTGCCAGCAGTGAAGGGGCAGGAGCGAACACTGAAGCTTTCTTT,CASSEGAGANTEAFF
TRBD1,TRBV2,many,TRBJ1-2,TGTGCCAGCAGTCGACAGGGACCCTATGGCTACACCTTC,CASSRQGPYGYTF
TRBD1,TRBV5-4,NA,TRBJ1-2,TGTGCCAGCAGCTTACCGACGACAGGGGCATTTAACTATGGCTACACCTTC,CASSLPTTGAFNYGYTF
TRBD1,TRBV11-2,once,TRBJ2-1,TGTGCCAGCAGCCTAATAGGGACAGGGGGTTACAATGAGCAGTTCTTC,CASSLIGTGGYNEQFF
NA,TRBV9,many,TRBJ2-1,TGTGCCAGCAGCGTAGGGGCAGGCCTGGGGGACAATGAGCAGTTCTTC,CASSVGAGLGDNEQFF
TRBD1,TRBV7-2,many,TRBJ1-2,TGTGCCAGCAGCTTAGGGCAGGGGGATTATGGCTACACCTTC,CASSLGQGDYGYTF
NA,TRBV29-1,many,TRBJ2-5,TGCAGCGTTGATTGGAGGGGGACGCAAGAGACCCAGTACTTC,CSVDWRGTQETQYF
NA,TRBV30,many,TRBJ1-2,TGTGCCTGGAGTTCGACGGACAGCTATGGCTACACCTTC,CAWSSTDSYGYTF
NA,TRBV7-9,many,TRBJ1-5,TGTGCCAGCGGACACGGAGGGGGAAATAGCAATCAGCCCCAGCATTTT,CASGHGGGNSNQPQHF
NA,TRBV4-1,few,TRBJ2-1,TGCGCCAGCAGCCAAGTTATTGGCGGGGAATCGTTCTTC,CASSQVIGGESFF
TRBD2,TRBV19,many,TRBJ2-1,TGTGCCAGTAGTCTGAGCGGGGGTGAGCAGTTCTTC,CASSLSGGEQFF
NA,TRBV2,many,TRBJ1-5,TGTGCCAGCAGGGCAGACAATCAGCCCCAGCATTTT,CASRADNQPQHF
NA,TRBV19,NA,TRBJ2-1,TGTGCCAGTAGTATTTTACAGGGAACGGACAGCTCCTACAATGAGCAGTTCTTC,CASSILQGTDSSYNEQFF
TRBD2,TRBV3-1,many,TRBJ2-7,TGTGCCAGCAGCCAAGATCATCTAGCGGGGGGGCATAAGTACGAGCAGTACTTC,CASSQDHLAGGHKYEQYF
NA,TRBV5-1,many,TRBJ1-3,TGCGCCAGCAGCTTGGGGAGTCCTGGGGACACCATATATTTT,CASSLGSPGDTIYF
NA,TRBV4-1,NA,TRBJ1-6,TGCGCCAGCAGCCAAGACCTAGTGAGAAGTAATTCACCCCTCCACTTT,CASSQDLVRSNSPLHF
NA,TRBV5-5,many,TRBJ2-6,TGTGCCAGCAGCTTTTCCGGCTCTGGGGCCAACGTCCTGACTTTC,CASSFSGSGANVLTF
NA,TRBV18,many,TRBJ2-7,TGTGCCAGCTCACCCCTGGGGTACGAGCAGTACTTC,CASSPLGYEQYF
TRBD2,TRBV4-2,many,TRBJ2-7,TGTGCCAGCAGCCATATAGCGGGGGTATCCTACGAGCAGTACTTC,CASSHIAGVSYEQYF
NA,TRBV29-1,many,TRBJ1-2,TGCAGCGTTGACAGGGACATCACTAACTATGGCTACACCTTC,CSVDRDITNYGYTF
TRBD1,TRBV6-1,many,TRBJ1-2,TGTGCCAGCAGTTCTGAGACAGGGGCACTAGCGGGCTACACCTTC,CASSSETGALAGYTF
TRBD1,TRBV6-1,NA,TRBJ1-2,TGTGCCAGCGAGGAGGACAGGAATGGCTACACCTTC,CASEEDRNGYTF
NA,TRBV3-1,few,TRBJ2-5,TGTGCCAGCGCAAATCCAGCGGTCCAAGAGACCCAGTACTTC,CASANPAVQETQYF
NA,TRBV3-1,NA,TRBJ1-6,TGTGCCAGCAGCCAATTTGGACAGATCAATTCACCCCTCCACTTT,CASSQFGQINSPLHF
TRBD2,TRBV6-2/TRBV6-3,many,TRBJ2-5,TGTGCCAGCAGTTCCGAAGCGGGGGGCAGGGAGACCCAGTACTTC,CASSSEAGGRETQYF
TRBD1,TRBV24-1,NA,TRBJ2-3,TGTGCCACCAGTGATTACAGGGGTGCAGATACGCAGTATTTT,CATSDYRGADTQYF
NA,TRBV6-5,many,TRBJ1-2,TGTGCCAGCAGTTACGTTGCGGGGAGGGTGCACTATGGCTACACCTTC,CASSYVAGRVHYGYTF
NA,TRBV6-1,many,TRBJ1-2,TGTGCCAGCACATTGCAGCAGGGGCGCTATGGCTACACCTTC,CASTLQQGRYGYTF
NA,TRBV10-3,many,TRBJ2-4,TGTGCCATCAGTCGAGGACAAGGCGAAAACATTCAGTACTTC,CAISRGQGENIQYF
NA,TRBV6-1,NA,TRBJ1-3,TGTGCCAGCAGTGGGACAGTCTCTGGAAACACCATATATTTT,CASSGTVSGNTIYF
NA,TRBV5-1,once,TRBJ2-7,TGCGCCAGCAGCTGGGCGAGCTCCTACGAGCAGTGCTTC,CASSWASSYEQCF
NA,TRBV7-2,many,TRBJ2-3,TGTGCCAGCAGCCCAGGACAGAGGACCACAGATACGCAGTATTTT,CASSPGQRTTDTQYF
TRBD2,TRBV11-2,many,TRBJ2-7,TGTGCCAGCAGCCTCCTAGCGGGGGTCTCCTACGAGCAGTACTTC,CASSLLAGVSYEQYF
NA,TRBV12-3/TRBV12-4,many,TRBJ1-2,TGTGCCAGCAGTCCCCGTGTTGGGCGTAACTATGGCTACACCTTC,CASSPRVGRNYGYTF
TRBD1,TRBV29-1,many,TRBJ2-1,TGCAGCGTTGCCGACAGGGTGGCCTACAATGAGCAGTTCTTC,CSVADRVAYNEQFF
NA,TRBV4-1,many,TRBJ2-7,TGCGCCAGCAGCCAAGATAATAGCGACGAGCAGTACTTC,CASSQDNSDEQYF
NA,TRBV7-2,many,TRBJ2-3,TGTGCCAGCAGCCCAGGGGGACTAGGATTCACAGATACGCAGTATTTT,CASSPGGLGFTDTQYF
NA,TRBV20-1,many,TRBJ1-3,TGCAGTGCTCTTAGGACCACCTCTGGAAACACCATATATTTT,CSALRTTSGNTIYF
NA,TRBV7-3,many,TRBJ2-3,TGTGCCAGCAGCCTCGGAATGGGCACAGATACGCAGTATTTT,CASSLGMGTDTQYF
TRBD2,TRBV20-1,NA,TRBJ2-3,TGCAGTTCATTCTCGGGGGAGGGCGTGATAAATACGCAGTATTTT,CSSFSGEGVINTQYF
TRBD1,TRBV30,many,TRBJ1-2,TGTGCCCGACAGGGGCGCGGGTATGGCTACACCTTC,CARQGRGYGYTF
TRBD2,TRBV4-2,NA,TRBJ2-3,TGTGCCAGCAGCCAGTTGACTAGCGGGGGGGCCGCTGGCACAGATACGCAGTATTTT,CASSQLTSGGAAGTDTQYF
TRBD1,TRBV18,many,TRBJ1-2,TGTGCCAGCTCATCCAACAGGGGGCATGGCTACACCTTC,CASSSNRGHGYTF
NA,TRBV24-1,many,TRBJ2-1,TGTGCCACCAGTAGTCATTCCTACAATGAGCAGTTCTTC,CATSSHSYNEQFF